Shown below are 18 T cell receptor beta chains from a single sample sequenced in a study of blood T cell repertoires in COVID-19. The assay was immunoSEQ multiplex PCR, and TCRdb's table has in-frame clones only and misses some. Of just under 150,000 clones in the sample, roughly 81% were seen once. What was sequenced was peripheral blood. These receptors were taken from a human donor with acute or convalescent COVID-19. The donor label of this sample is uncertain.

In this sample, this clone turned up once. The chain employs TRBV6-5 and TRBJ2-1, with a weak D call TRBD2 (5 bases). Germline V gene data show CDR1 as MNHEY and CDR2 as SVGAGI. This CDR3 is built from 15 residues. With 8 bases removed from V and 4 bases from J, the gap between germline ends came to 18 bases. The CDR3 nucleotides read TGTGCCAGCTACCCCAACCCACGACTATACAATGAGCAGTTCTTC. It encodes CASYPNPRLYNEQFF.

The DNA of the CDR3 is TGTGCCAGCAGTTACCAGGGACAGTACTACGAGCAGTACGTC. This translates into CASSYQGQYYEQYV. The chain is built from TRBV6-6 and TRBJ2-7, with TRBD1 matching 7 bases. The CDR3 extends over 14 amino acids. V shed 2 bases, J shed 3 bases, and the junction held 4 bases outside the gene matches. Germline CDR1 MNHNY, CDR2 SVGAGI (reference sequence).

The V gene is TRBV5-1, the J gene TRBJ2-7; D possibly corresponds to TRBD2 (6 bases). CDR3 length equals 12 residues. Trimming removed 5 bases from V and 6 bases from J, with 12 bases in between. CDR1 SGHRS and CDR2 YFSETQ come from the germline V gene. Written as DNA, the CDR3 is TGCGCCAGCAGTGGCGGGGCAGTCGAGCAGTACTTC. Translated: CASSGGAVEQYF.

The chain employs TRBV3-1 (or the pseudogene TRBV3-2) and TRBJ2-3, with a weak D call TRBD1 (6 bases). Trimming removed 1 base from V and 2 bases from J, with 10 bases in between. This CDR3 has 15 amino acids. Looked up from germline, CDR1 is LGHDT and CDR2 is YNNKEL (reference sequence). DNA of the CDR3: TGTGCCAGCAGCCAAGGGACAGCTGACACAGATACGCAGTATTTT. It is translated as CASSQGTADTDTQYF.

The chain has TRBV2 and TRBJ1-5; D unclear. CDR1 and CDR2 from the germline V gene are SNHLY and FYNNEI. V lost 4 bases and J 3 bases, leaving 4 bases between the germline ends. This CDR3 has 12 amino acids. CDR3: CASSADNQPQHF. CDR3 sequence (DNA): TGTGCCAGCAGTGCAGACAATCAGCCCCAGCATTTT.

The V and J genes are TRBV30 and TRBJ1-4, with 9 bases lining up with TRBD1. The CDR3 loop spans 15 amino acids. In germline, CDR1 is GTSNPN, CDR2 SVGIG (reference sequence). With 0 bases clipped from V and 7 bases from J, the junction kept 6 bases outside the gene matches. The CDR3, as DNA: TGTGCCTGGAGTGTCCCGGGACAGGGATCTGAAAAACTGTTTTTT. Encoded protein: CAWSVPGQGSEKLFF.

V usage is TRBV3-1 (or the pseudogene TRBV3-2) and J usage is TRBJ1-5; D not resolved. Germline V gene sequence: CDR1 LGHDT, CDR2 YNNKEL (reference sequence). Between the trimmed V and J ends, which lost 5 bases and 5 bases, there was a span of 10 bases. CDR3 size: 13 residues. CDR3 residues: CASSVPNHQPQHF. The CDR3 bases are TGTGCCAGCAGCGTCCCCAATCATCAGCCCCAGCATTTT.

The V call is TRBV6-6, the J call TRBJ1-5; a possible D gene is TRBD1 (5 bases). V was shortened by 8 bases and J by 3 bases, with 17 bases between the two germline ends. CDR1 and CDR2 (germline): MNHNY, SVGAGI (reference sequence). CDR3 length: 15 amino acids. CDR3 amino acids: CASGGPQAVNQPQHF. In DNA, the CDR3 is TGTGCCAGCGGAGGGCCACAGGCCGTCAATCAGCCCCAGCATTTT.

In nucleotides, the CDR3 is TGCAGTGCTAGTACAGGGGCCGTTAGCAATCAGCCCCAGCATTTT. Its protein is CSASTGAVSNQPQHF. The chain is built from TRBV20-1 and TRBJ1-5, with 7 nucleotides matching TRBD1. The CDR3 totals 15 residues. Per the germline V gene, CDR1 is DFQATT and CDR2 is SNEGSKA (reference sequence). V lost 3 bases, J lost 0 bases, and 5 bases stayed unmatched.

The chain combines TRBV27 with TRBJ1-2; D unclear. Per the germline V gene, CDR1 is MNHEY and CDR2 is SMNVEV (reference sequence). The V gene lost 5 bases and the J gene lost 7 bases, with 20 bases spanning the gap. The CDR3 has 15 residues. The CDR3 DNA follows: TGTGCCAGCAGTACCTATCCAGGAATATGGGTTGGCTACACCTTC. Protein: CASSTYPGIWVGYTF.

V usage is TRBV28 and J usage is TRBJ2-5; the D gene is possibly TRBD1 (6 bases). Germline V gene sequence: CDR1 MDHEN, CDR2 SYDVKM. V gave up 3 bases and J gave up 5 bases, with 19 bases separating them. There are 16 residues in the CDR3. Here the CDR3 DNA reads TGTGCCAGCAGTTTCCCTGGACAGCCCCTGGGGGAGACCCAGTACTTC. This translates into CASSFPGQPLGETQYF.

The chain couples TRBV5-4 to TRBJ1-4; D not certain. V was cut by 1 base and J by 6 bases, with 13 bases left in between. Germline-derived CDR1 and CDR2 are SGHNT and YYREEE (reference sequence). The CDR3 is 15 amino acids. The CDR3 region has the DNA TGTGCCAGCAGCTTGAATGCGGGGTTTGATGAAAAACTGTTTTTT. Translating it yields CASSLNAGFDEKLFF.

V and J are TRBV5-4 and TRBJ2-3, with TRBD2 as a possible D gene (6 bases). This CDR3 spans 14 amino acids. Trimming removed 4 bases from V and 0 bases from J, with 9 bases in between. Germline assignment: CDR1 SGHNT and CDR2 YYREEE (reference sequence). Here the CDR3 DNA reads TGTGCCAGCAGCATCCGGGGGAGCACAGATACGCAGTATTTT. Translated, it gives CASSIRGSTDTQYF.

A note on this clone: Without the conserved terminal phenylalanine or tryptophan, this CDR3 likely stems from a read error. The limits of the CDR3 on the DNA are not certain, so only TCRdb's listed CDR3 is given. The chain's CDR3 is CASSPDRGPV. This rearrangement joins TRBV7-8 to TRBJ1-6; the listed D gene, TRBD1, was not tested against the DNA. The CDR3 numbers 10 amino acids, ends counted. In germline, CDR1 is SGHVS, CDR2 FQNEAQ.

The CDR3 DNA follows: TGTGCCAGCAGTGAACCTAGGGAGAGTGGCTACAATGAGCAGTTCTTC. Translation gives CASSEPRESGYNEQFF. The chain employs TRBV6-1 and TRBJ2-1; weak D call: TRBD2 (5 bases). Germline CDR1 MNHNS, CDR2 SASEGT. This CDR3 is built from 16 residues. V was cut by 2 bases and J by 3 bases, with 14 bases left in between.

This clone was picked up one time. This rearrangement joins TRBV12-3 or TRBV12-4 to TRBJ2-1, with D perhaps matching TRBD2 (5 bases). Between the trimmed V and J ends, which lost 9 bases and 7 bases, there was a span of 13 bases. This CDR3 comprises 12 residues. The CDR3 DNA reads as TGTGCCAGTCTATCGAGGGCAAATGAGCAGTTCTTC. Translating it yields CASLSRANEQFF.

The chain uses TRBV19 and TRBJ1-2, with D tentatively TRBD1 (6 bases). Per the germline V gene, CDR1 is LNHDA and CDR2 is SQIVND (reference sequence). The CDR3 covers 15 residues. V lost 3 bases, J lost 0 bases, and 11 bases lay in between. The CDR3 loop reads CASSMMRGPNYGYTF. CDR3 bases: TGTGCCAGTAGTATGATGCGGGGGCCTAACTATGGCTACACCTTC.

V and J are TRBV4-3 and TRBJ1-2, with TRBD1 matching 7 bases. With 0 bases clipped from V and 5 bases from J, the junction kept 6 bases outside the gene matches. The CDR3 contains 15 residues. Germline assignment: CDR1 LGHNA and CDR2 YSLEER. In DNA, the CDR3 is TGCGCCAGCAGCCAAGAACCGGGACAGCTTTATGGCTACACCTTC. Encoded protein: CASSQEPGQLYGYTF.